Listed below are T cell receptor beta chains from one sample, sequenced in a study of human T cells and chemical hapten exposure. TCRdb re-called the RACE reads with MiXCR, one entry per CDR3 protein. The table includes 360,000 or so distinct CDR3 sequences, about 6% detected once. The specimen comprised whole blood, sampled in connection with sensitization to the hapten diphenylcyclopropenone (DPC). These receptors were obtained from a woman under 30 with alopecia areata. Some clones in this sample may be carry-over from other donors' samples. The CDR3 runs from the conserved cysteine through the conserved F or W. The D gene is left open where the match is weak. Clone sizes are given selectively: once, few, many, or a class where the clone is expanded.

TRBV6-2/TRBV6-3,TRBJ2-3,.,.,CASSPWTTSTDTQYF,TGTGCCAGCAGTCCTTGGACAACAAGCACAGATACGCAGTATTTT
TRBV10-3,TRBJ1-2,.,.,CAISDSGLNEYGYTF,TGTGCCATCAGTGATTCTGGGCTGAACGAGTATGGCTACACCTTC
TRBV7-8,TRBJ2-3,.,many,CASSSQQRLTDTQYF,TGTGCCAGCAGCTCCCAACAGCGACTCACAGATACGCAGTATTTT
TRBV20-1,TRBJ1-1,TRBD1,many,CSARGYRGRTEAFF,TGCAGTGCTAGAGGGTACAGGGGAAGGACTGAAGCTTTCTTT
TRBV7-8,TRBJ1-4,.,.,CASSRQPAEDEKLFF,TGTGCCAGCAGCCGACAGCCAGCCGAGGATGAAAAACTGTTTTTT
TRBV15,TRBJ1-5,.,many,CATSVGNSLSNQPQHF,TGTGCCACCAGCGTAGGGAATTCCCTAAGCAATCAGCCCCAGCATTTT
TRBV20-1,TRBJ1-1,.,many,CSGRRLDSNTEAFF,TGCAGTGGCCGGAGATTAGATTCGAACACTGAAGCTTTCTTT
TRBV7-8,TRBJ1-4,.,few,CASSPQSGWGTNEKLFF,TGTGCCAGCAGCCCCCAGAGTGGATGGGGGACTAATGAAAAACTGTTTTTT
TRBV13,TRBJ1-2,.,many,CATSGGGWDVYGYTF,TGTGCCACCTCGGGCGGTGGCTGGGACGTCTATGGCTACACCTTC
TRBV7-3,TRBJ2-2,.,many,CASSSLPDSGNTGELFF,TGTGCCAGCAGCTCCCTCCCCGATAGCGGGAACACCGGGGAGCTGTTTTTT
TRBV3-1,TRBJ2-5,TRBD2,few,CASSQDFTSGGARTQYF,TGTGCCAGCAGCCAAGATTTCACTAGCGGGGGGGCACGGACCCAGTACTTC
TRBV25-1,TRBJ2-7,.,few,CASSASWEKDEQYF,TGTGCCAGCAGTGCCTCGTGGGAGAAGGACGAGCAGTACTTC
TRBV27,TRBJ1-2,TRBD1,many,CASSLGTGDIYGYTF,TGTGCCAGCAGTTTAGGGACAGGGGATATCTATGGCTACACCTTC
TRBV20-1,TRBJ1-4,.,.,CSALLRGKLFF,TGCAGTGCTTTACTCAGGGGAAAACTGTTTTTT
TRBV7-6,TRBJ2-5,TRBD2,.,CASSLRTSGGALGTQYF,TGTGCCAGCAGCCTCAGGACTAGCGGGGGGGCACTAGGGACCCAGTACTTC
TRBV18,TRBJ1-4,.,.,CASSQTSANEKLFF,TGTGCCAGCTCACAAACGAGTGCCAATGAAAAACTGTTTTTT
TRBV27,TRBJ2-5,TRBD2,few,CASREGLAGGRGQETQYF,TGTGCCAGCAGGGAGGGACTAGCGGGGGGGAGAGGGCAAGAGACCCAGTACTTC
TRBV25-1,TRBJ2-7,TRBD1,.,CASSEYSVGTAYEQYF,TGTGCCAGCAGTGAATATTCAGTCGGGACAGCCTACGAGCAGTACTTC
TRBV7-8,TRBJ1-2,.,many,CASSLYTDYGYTF,TGTGCCAGCAGCTTATACACAGACTATGGCTACACCTTC
TRBV6-5,TRBJ1-6,.,.,CASSYSRTPNSPLHF,TGTGCCAGCAGTTACTCCCGGACTCCTAATTCACCCCTCCACTTT
TRBV6-6,TRBJ2-1,.,few,CASSYGRGGGSEQFF,TGTGCCAGCAGTTACGGGAGGGGGGGCGGCTCGGAGCAGTTCTTC
TRBV6-5,TRBJ2-7,.,.,CASSRSFSPYEQYF,TGTGCCAGCAGCAGGTCCTTTTCCCCCTACGAGCAGTACTTC
TRBV28,TRBJ1-1,.,.,CASSLVPPARGADEAFF,TGTGCCAGCAGTTTGGTCCCCCCCGCCCGGGGCGCGGATGAAGCTTTCTTT
TRBV4-3,TRBJ1-1,.,many,CASSQATENTEAFF,TGCGCCAGCAGCCAAGCGACGGAGAACACTGAAGCTTTCTTT
TRBV4-3,TRBJ2-3,.,many,CASSQVVYGGRTDTQYF,TGCGCCAGCAGCCAAGTCGTGTACGGGGGGCGCACAGATACGCAGTATTTT
TRBV4-3,TRBJ2-1,.,.,CASSQGQALNNEQFF,TGCGCCAGCAGCCAAGGACAGGCGCTAAACAATGAGCAGTTCTTC
TRBV7-2,TRBJ2-5,.,once,CASSFTIGETQYF,TGTGCCAGCAGCTTTACGATAGGGGAGACCCAGTACTTC
TRBV12-3/TRBV12-4,TRBJ2-7,TRBD1,few,CASSPLGTGDYEQYF,TGTGCCAGCAGTCCCCTCGGGACAGGTGACTACGAGCAGTACTTC
TRBV5-4,TRBJ2-3,TRBD1,few,CASSSGTDHTDTQYF,TGTGCCAGCAGCTCCGGGACAGACCACACAGATACGCAGTATTTT
TRBV6-2/TRBV6-3,TRBJ1-5,.,many,CASSYARGGNQPQHF,TGTGCCAGCAGTTACGCAAGGGGAGGCAATCAGCCCCAGCATTTT
TRBV5-6,TRBJ2-4,.,.,CASSPGRANWENIQYF,TGTGCCAGCAGTCCCGGCAGGGCGAACTGGGAAAACATTCAGTACTTC
TRBV7-2,TRBJ2-1,.,many,CASSFLISYNEQFF,TGTGCCAGCAGCTTCCTAATTAGCTACAATGAGCAGTTCTTC
TRBV25-1,TRBJ2-7,.,few,CASSLQTWDSEQYF,TGTGCCAGCAGTCTACAAACCTGGGACTCCGAGCAGTACTTC
TRBV4-1,TRBJ1-6,.,many,CASSQDVTGALAPLHF,TGCGCCAGCAGCCAAGATGTTACGGGGGCTCTTGCACCCCTCCACTTT
TRBV5-1,TRBJ1-1,.,many,CASRVWGDTEAFF,TGCGCCAGCAGGGTCTGGGGAGACACTGAAGCTTTCTTT
TRBV7-9,TRBJ2-3,TRBD2,once,CASSLEGTTTDTQYF,TGTGCCAGCAGCTTAGAAGGGACTACCACAGATACGCAGTATTTT
TRBV28,TRBJ1-5,TRBD1,.,CASSLYVGTGVNQPQHF,TGTGCCAGCAGTTTATATGTCGGGACAGGGGTTAATCAGCCCCAGCATTTT
TRBV20-1,TRBJ2-7,.,.,CSAIRQLPYEQYF,TGCAGTGCTATTAGACAGCTGCCCTACGAGCAGTACTTC
TRBV4-1,TRBJ1-5,TRBD1,many,CASSLAGGKQPQHF,TGCGCCAGCAGCCTAGCAGGGGGCAAACAGCCCCAGCATTTT
TRBV7-2,TRBJ1-1,.,many,CASSLGGWDTEAFF,TGTGCCAGCAGCTTAGGGGGTTGGGACACTGAAGCTTTCTTT
TRBV5-6,TRBJ2-2,.,many,CASSLPTGEYTGELFF,TGTGCCAGCAGCTTGCCCACAGGCGAATACACCGGGGAGCTGTTTTTT
TRBV11-2,TRBJ2-7,.,.,CASSPRVGSYEQYF,TGTGCCAGCAGCCCTCGAGTCGGGTCCTACGAGCAGTACTTC
TRBV5-1,TRBJ1-4,.,many,CASSYEDGAEGLFF,TGCGCCAGCAGCTACGAGGACGGGGCTGAAGGACTGTTTTTT
TRBV10-3,TRBJ1-1,.,many,CAIRQGNTEAFF,TGTGCCATCAGACAGGGTAACACTGAAGCTTTCTTT
TRBV5-1,TRBJ1-6,.,many,CASSLGGYGSPLHF,TGCGCCAGCAGCTTGGGAGGCTACGGATCACCCCTCCACTTT
TRBV6-2/TRBV6-3,TRBJ1-6,TRBD1,.,CASSYPTRTGWNSPLHF,TGTGCCAGCAGTTACCCAACCCGGACAGGGTGGAATTCACCCCTCCACTTT
TRBV6-1,TRBJ2-6,.,few,CASEGFSGANVLTF,TGTGCCAGCGAAGGCTTCTCTGGGGCCAACGTCCTGACTTTC
TRBV28,TRBJ1-1,.,many,CASIQGRNTEAFF,TGTGCCAGCATTCAGGGAAGGAACACTGAAGCTTTCTTT
TRBV29-1,TRBJ2-7,.,.,CSVEELGRDEQYF,TGCAGCGTTGAAGAGTTGGGCAGAGACGAGCAGTACTTC
TRBV29-1,TRBJ2-3,TRBD2,few,CSVRGGGSPTDTQYF,TGCAGCGTTCGTGGGGGGGGTTCCCCCACAGATACGCAGTATTTT
TRBV29-1,TRBJ1-2,TRBD1,many,CSVRTGVRPLYGYTF,TGCAGCGTTCGGACAGGGGTCCGACCTCTCTATGGCTACACCTTC
TRBV12-3/TRBV12-4,TRBJ2-5,.,few,CASSQNAGEETQYF,TGTGCCAGCAGTCAGAACGCAGGAGAAGAGACCCAGTACTTC
TRBV4-3,TRBJ1-5,.,.,CARREGNGQPQHF,TGCGCCAGAAGGGAGGGGAATGGCCAGCCCCAGCATTTT
TRBV5-1,TRBJ1-1,.,many,CASSPDLGMNTEAFF,TGCGCCAGCAGCCCCGACCTGGGGATGAACACTGAAGCTTTCTTT
TRBV29-1,TRBJ1-2,.,many,CSVGPTIPSNYGYTF,TGCAGCGTAGGACCTACAATCCCCTCTAACTATGGCTACACCTTC
TRBV28,TRBJ1-5,.,.,CASSWGLSQPQHF,TGTGCCAGCAGTTGGGGGCTAAGCCAGCCCCAGCATTTT
TRBV6-5,TRBJ2-3,.,many,CASRADSTDTQYF,TGTGCCAGCCGAGCGGATAGCACAGATACGCAGTATTTT